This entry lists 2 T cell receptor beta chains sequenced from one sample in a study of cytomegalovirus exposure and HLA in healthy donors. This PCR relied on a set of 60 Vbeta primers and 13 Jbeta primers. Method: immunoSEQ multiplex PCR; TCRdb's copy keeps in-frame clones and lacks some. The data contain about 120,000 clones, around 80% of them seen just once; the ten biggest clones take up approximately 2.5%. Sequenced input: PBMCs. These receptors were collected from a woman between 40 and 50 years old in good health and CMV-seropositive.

CDR3 sequence reads: CASSPGRDYGYTF. The CDR3 DNA is TGTGCCAGCTCACCTGGGAGGGACTATGGCTACACCTTC. The genes are TRBV18 and TRBJ1-2; D remains ambiguous. V lost 3 bases and J 3 bases, leaving 8 bases between the germline ends. Germline V gene data show CDR1 as KGHSH and CDR2 as LQKENI. The CDR3 sequence is 13 residues long.

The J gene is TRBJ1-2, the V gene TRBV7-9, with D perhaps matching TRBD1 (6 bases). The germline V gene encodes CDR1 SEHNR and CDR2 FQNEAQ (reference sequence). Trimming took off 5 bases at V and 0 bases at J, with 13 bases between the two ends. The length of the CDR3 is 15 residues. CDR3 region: CASSLHRDANYGYTF. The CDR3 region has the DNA TGTGCCAGCAGCCTCCACAGGGACGCTAACTATGGCTACACCTTC.